The 22 T cell receptor beta chains given below trace back to one sample, sequenced in a study of Ad26.COV2.S vaccination and SARS-CoV-2 variants. Treatment: around 19 received Ad26.COV2.S at low or high dose, single or two shots; roughly 5 received placebo; per-sample allocation not given. Following the first vaccine or placebo injection, samples were taken on day 63. Here immunoSEQ multiplex PCR was the method, and the copy in TCRdb shows in-frame clones only, minus some. The sample holds 380,000 or so clones; approximately 86% are singletons and the top ten take about 10%. The sequences come from peripheral blood, collected in a trial of Ad26.COV2.S vaccine versus placebo. The receptor source for this set is a person between 18 and 65 years old who received the Ad26.COV2.S COVID-19 vaccine or a placebo.

This clone was recorded a few times. The genes are TRBV10-1 and TRBJ2-1; 7 positions agree with TRBD1. The trim removed 2 bases at V and 4 bases at J, leaving 5 bases unmatched. Germline lookup yields CDR1 WNHNN and CDR2 SYGVQD (reference sequence). This CDR3 has 15 residues. The chain's CDR3 is CASSETRGHYNEQFF. CDR3 nucleotides: TGCGCCAGCAGTGAGACTAGGGGGCATTACAATGAGCAGTTCTTC.

V gene TRBV6-5 combines with J gene TRBJ1-1; D might be TRBD1 (6 bases). CDR3 length: 16 amino acids. Germline V CDR1 and CDR2: MNHEY, SVGAGI. Trimming took off 4 bases at V and 1 base at J, with 16 bases between the two ends. CDR3 nucleotide sequence: TGTGCCAGCAGTTCCCATAGACAGGCAGCGAACACTGAAGCTTTCTTT. This translates into CASSSHRQAANTEAFF.

A word on this clone: In the same sample, other DNA sequences code for this CDR3. V usage is TRBV28 and J usage is TRBJ2-7, with D hard to call. Trimming removed 3 bases from V and 4 bases from J, with 7 bases in between. The germline gives CDR1 MDHEN, CDR2 SYDVKM. The CDR3 spans 12 residues. This chain's CDR3 is CASSFGSYEQYF. The CDR3, as DNA: TGTGCCAGCAGTTTCGGCAGTTACGAGCAGTACTTC. Variable domain in full (rest from reference TRBV28 and TRBJ2-7): DVKVTQSSRYLVKRTGEKVFLECVQDMDHENMFWYRQDPGLGLRLIYFSYDVKMKEKGDIPEGYSVSREKKERFSLILESASTNQTSMYLCASSFGSYEQYFGPGTRLTVT.

This chain connects TRBV5-6 to TRBJ1-2; the D gene is possibly TRBD1 (6 bases). The CDR3 is 18 residues long. V lost 1 base, J lost 0 bases, and 19 bases lay in between. Germline loops: CDR1 SGHDT, CDR2 YYEEEE. The CDR3, as DNA: TGTGCCAGCAGCTTGACCCGGTGGCAAGACAGGCCTAACTATGGCTACACCTTC. This gives the protein CASSLTRWQDRPNYGYTF.

The chain has TRBV9 and TRBJ2-2, with D possibly being TRBD1 (6 bases). Germline CDR1 reads SGDLS; CDR2 reads YYNGEE. The V gene lost 4 bases and the J gene lost 7 bases, with 8 bases spanning the gap. The CDR3 totals 12 residues. The CDR3 loop reads CASSTGIGELFF. The CDR3 nucleotides read TGTGCCAGCAGCACAGGGATCGGGGAGCTGTTTTTT.

The chain joins TRBV4-3 to TRBJ1-1, with D possibly TRBD1 on 6 matching bases. The V gene's germline CDR1 is LGHNA and CDR2 YSLEER. The CDR3 consists of 14 residues. The ends were cut back, 0 bases at V and 3 bases at J, with 8 bases in the middle. CDR3 residues: CASSQEQGYTEAFF. CDR3 nucleotides: TGCGCCAGCAGCCAAGAACAGGGATACACTGAAGCTTTCTTT.

This sequence joins TRBV5-1 and TRBJ2-5; D could derive from TRBD1 or TRBD2 (6 bases each). Trimming stripped 0 bases from V and 5 bases from J, with 11 bases between. The CDR3 extends over 14 amino acids. Germline CDR1 SGHRS, CDR2 YFSETQ. CDR3 DNA sequence: TGCGCCAGCAGCTTGGCAACAGGGACTGAGACCCAGTACTTC. This codes for CASSLATGTETQYF.

V gene TRBV2 combines with J gene TRBJ2-7, with D perhaps matching TRBD1 (5 bases). In germline, CDR1 is SNHLY, CDR2 FYNNEI. The CDR3 runs 13 residues. V gave up 2 bases and J gave up 6 bases, with 11 bases separating them. The CDR3 here is CASSEQGLGEQYF. In nucleotides, the CDR3 is TGTGCCAGCAGTGAACAGGGTCTAGGCGAGCAGTACTTC.

The chain uses TRBV6-5 and TRBJ1-5; D not resolved. From germline, CDR1 is MNHEY and CDR2 SVGAGI. The length of the CDR3 is 15 residues. With 2 bases removed from V and 2 bases from J, the gap between germline ends came to 10 bases. The DNA for the CDR3 is TGTGCCAGCAGTTACCGGGGAGGCGGCAATCAGCCCCAGCATTTT. It encodes CASSYRGGGNQPQHF.

The J gene is TRBJ2-2, the V gene TRBV27; 7 bases line up with TRBD1. This CDR3 has 15 amino acids. J was trimmed by 4 bases and V by 5 bases; bases with no gene match: 7. CDR1 is MNHEY and CDR2 is SMNVEV in the germline V gene (reference sequence). CDR3 bases: TGTGCCAGCAGTATCAGGGGGTGGGGCACCGGGGAGCTGTTTTTT. It is translated as CASSIRGWGTGELFF.

The chain is built from TRBV11-3 and TRBJ2-1; D remains ambiguous. This CDR3 region has 12 residues. The V gene's germline CDR1 is SGHNT and CDR2 YENEEA. Trimming cost V 5 bases and J 8 bases, with 10 bases left between them. This chain's CDR3 is CASSLNWDEQFF. The CDR3 DNA sequence: TGTGCCAGCAGCCTAAATTGGGATGAGCAGTTCTTC.

The genes are TRBV19 and TRBJ2-5, with 8 bases aligning to TRBD2. The junction had 14 bases not matched to a gene; V was cut back by 9 bases and J by 5 bases. The CDR3 runs 15 residues. Germline CDR1 reads LNHDA; CDR2 reads SQIVND (reference sequence). CDR3 in amino acids: CASSGTRGLGETQYF. DNA of the CDR3: TGTGCCAGCTCCGGGACTAGGGGATTGGGGGAGACCCAGTACTTC.

V usage is TRBV5-6 and J usage is TRBJ2-5, with 8 bases matching TRBD2. Germline lookup yields CDR1 SGHDT and CDR2 YYEEEE. The CDR3 is 19 amino acids. J gave up 6 bases and V 3 bases, and 22 bases lay outside the gene matches. The CDR3 loop reads CASSSLGAGGQVGTQTQYF. CDR3 nucleotide sequence: TGTGCCAGCAGCTCCTTGGGTGCGGGGGGCCAGGTCGGAACTCAGACCCAGTACTTC.

This sequence joins TRBV4-2 and TRBJ2-3; 9 bases are shared with TRBD2. Germline assignment: CDR1 LGHNA and CDR2 YNFKEQ. The V gene end was trimmed by 3 bases and the J gene end by 9 bases; junction bases not matched to a gene: 19. The CDR3 runs 18 residues. The CDR3 sequence is CASSQRGGISGGAITQYF. The CDR3 nucleotides read TGTGCCAGCAGCCAGAGGGGAGGAATTAGCGGGGGTGCAATAACGCAGTATTTT.

The genes are TRBV4-1 and TRBJ1-6; TRBD1 is a possible D gene (5 bases). The CDR3 covers 15 residues. V was shortened by 4 bases and J by 9 bases, with 16 bases between the two germline ends. The V gene's germline CDR1 is MGHRA and CDR2 YSYEKL. CDR3: CASSREGTVGSPLHF. The CDR3 nucleotides are TGCGCCAGCAGCCGAGAGGGGACCGTTGGTTCACCCCTCCACTTT.

V and J are TRBV19 and TRBJ2-7, with 7 bases matching TRBD1. Losses at the gene ends were 9 bases for V and 1 base for J; bases not matched to a gene: 15. The CDR3 extends over 16 amino acids. Germline values: CDR1 LNHDA, CDR2 SQIVND (reference sequence). The CDR3 protein is CARRRYTGEESYEQYF. CDR3 nucleotides: TGTGCCAGGAGACGATACACAGGGGAAGAGTCCTACGAGCAGTACTTC.

This chain joins TRBV4-3 and TRBJ2-1; D not certain. The germline CDR1 and CDR2 sequences are LGHNA and YSLEER. The length of the CDR3 is 14 residues. Trimming removed 4 bases at V and 5 bases at J, with 12 bases between. The CDR3 DNA is TGCGCCAGCAGCCCCGTGGGTCGCCACAATGAGCAGTTCTTC. The encoded protein is CASSPVGRHNEQFF.

The chain links TRBV7-9 to TRBJ2-1; 12 bases are a match to TRBD1. The CDR3 length is 15 residues. The V gene end was trimmed by 6 bases and the J gene end by 7 bases; junction bases not matched to a gene: 7. Germline loops: CDR1 SEHNR, CDR2 FQNEAQ (reference sequence). CDR3 DNA sequence: TGTGCCAGCAGTCGGCCGGGACAGGGGGCTAATGAGCAGTTCTTC. Protein sequence: CASSRPGQGANEQFF.

The chain couples TRBV27 to TRBJ2-7; TRBD1 matches at 11 bases. The germline CDR1 and CDR2 sequences are MNHEY and SMNVEV (reference sequence). V was clipped by 3 bases and J by 2 bases; unmatched bases: 6. The CDR3 totals 16 residues. The CDR3 coding sequence is TGTGCCAGCAGTTTTAGAGGGACAGGGGGGACCTACGAGCAGTACTTC. This encodes CASSFRGTGGTYEQYF.

This rearrangement joins TRBV7-9 to TRBJ1-6, with 9 bases that match TRBD1. This CDR3 spans 16 amino acids. With 5 bases clipped from V and 7 bases from J, the junction kept 9 bases outside the gene matches. The germline gives CDR1 SEHNR, CDR2 FQNEAQ (reference sequence). The CDR3 DNA follows: TGTGCCAGCAGCCCAGGGACAGGGAATGGAAATTCACCCCTCCACTTT. It yields the protein CASSPGTGNGNSPLHF.

V usage is TRBV2 and J usage is TRBJ2-2; no clear D gene. Per germline, CDR1 SNHLY and CDR2 FYNNEI. CDR3 length: 13 residues. V was pared by 8 bases and J by 4 bases, with 11 bases between. CDR3 protein: CASVTDPTGELFF. The CDR3 bases are TGTGCCAGCGTAACTGACCCCACCGGGGAGCTGTTTTTT.

As concerns this clone: Other DNA sequences within the sample encode an identical CDR3. The gene calls are TRBV28 and TRBJ1-1; D perhaps matches TRBD1 (6 bases). V gave up 5 bases and J gave up 1 base, with 8 bases separating them. The CDR3 sequence is 13 residues long. Looked up from germline, CDR1 is MDHEN and CDR2 is SYDVKM. The CDR3 nucleotides are TGTGCCAGCAGTATACAGGGGAACACTGAAGCTTTCTTT. It yields the protein CASSIQGNTEAFF.